Following are 19 T cell receptor beta chains from one sample sequenced in a study of Ad26.COV2.S vaccination and SARS-CoV-2 variants (dated by TCRdb to about 2021). What the time point label conveys for this sample: individuals recovered from natural SARS-CoV-2 infection. Library construction relied on the immunoSEQ multiplex PCR assay. The table was pulled from immuneACCESS by TCRdb, which kept in-frame rearrangements only. Such tables lose some clones; where checked, under half of the loss comes from unresolved V genes, and the rest has no known cause. Present in this sample are roughly 180,000 clones, around 88% of which were seen just once. Jointly, the top ten make up about 5.5% of the sample. The specimen comprised peripheral blood, sampled after recovery from COVID-19. The receptors derive from a human donor who had recovered from COVID-19.

This chain uses TRBV3-1 (or the pseudogene TRBV3-2) with TRBJ1-5, with a tentative D call TRBD1 (5 bases). The CDR3 sequence is 14 residues long. V was pared by 4 bases and J by 8 bases, with 15 bases between. Germline V gives CDR1 LGHDT, CDR2 YNNKEL (reference sequence). The CDR3 spells CASSRGGPAEPQHF. Here the CDR3 DNA reads TGTGCCAGCAGCCGGGGGGGTCCGGCAGAGCCCCAGCATTTT.

CDR3 nucleotide sequence: TGTGCCAGCAGTTACGAGACAGGGGGATACGAGCAGTACTTC. It encodes CASSYETGGYEQYF. V and J are TRBV6-5 and TRBJ2-7; 9 positions match TRBD1. Germline CDR1 is MNHEY and CDR2 is SVGAGI. This CDR3 region has 14 residues. The V segment lost 2 bases and the J segment 4 bases; nucleotides outside the gene matches: 3.

The chain recombines TRBV19 with TRBJ1-1; D is ambiguous. V gave up 7 bases and J gave up 1 base, with 7 bases separating them. The CDR3 runs 12 residues. The germline gives CDR1 LNHDA, CDR2 SQIVND (reference sequence). In nucleotides, the CDR3 is TGTGCCAGTAAATGGAGGAACACTGAAGCTTTCTTT. Its protein is CASKWRNTEAFF.

The rearrangement uses TRBV11-2 and TRBJ2-1; a possible D gene is TRBD1 (5 bases). CDR3 size: 13 residues. Germline V gives CDR1 SGHAT, CDR2 FQNNGV. Trimming took off 3 bases at V and 7 bases at J, with 10 bases between the two ends. The CDR3 sequence: CASSLGRPNEQFF. CDR3 nucleotides: TGTGCCAGCAGCTTGGGGCGCCCAAATGAGCAGTTCTTC. Based on the CDR3 plus reference TRBV11-2 and TRBJ2-1, the full variable domain is EAGVAQSPRYKIIEKRQSVAFWCNPISGHATLYWYQQILGQGPKLLIQFQNNGVVDDSQLPKDRFSAERLKGVDSTLKIQPAKLEDSAVYLCASSLGRPNEQFFGPGTRLTVL.

This clone has a single count. The chain combines TRBV7-9 with TRBJ1-1; 7 bases align to TRBD1. After removal of 4 bases from V and 5 bases from J, the junction contained 7 bases not matched to a gene. The CDR3 spans 14 residues. In germline, CDR1 is SEHNR, CDR2 FQNEAQ (reference sequence). CDR3 protein: CASSSVGDRTEAFF. DNA for the CDR3: TGTGCCAGCAGCTCAGTCGGGGACAGAACTGAAGCTTTCTTT.

The V call is TRBV6-5, the J call TRBJ1-4; the D gene is possibly TRBD1 (5 bases). The CDR3 spans 14 residues. V was clipped by 2 bases and J by 5 bases, with 9 bases between them. CDR1 is MNHEY, CDR2 SVGAGI, per germline. CDR3 sequence reads: CASSYTGGNEKLFF. DNA of the CDR3: TGTGCCAGCAGTTACACGGGGGGGAATGAAAAACTGTTTTTT.

The chain joins TRBV12-3 or TRBV12-4 to TRBJ1-2; D gene ambiguous. The CDR3 contains 12 residues. V lost 6 bases and J lost 5, with 10 bases in between. CDR3 protein: CASSQGRYGYTF. In DNA, the CDR3 is TGTGCCAGCAGCCAAGGGAGATATGGCTACACCTTC.

The V call is TRBV11-3, the J call TRBJ1-1; TRBD1 might be the D (5 bases). V was trimmed by 1 base and J by 1 base, leaving 13 bases between them. The CDR3 has 16 residues. The germline CDR1 and CDR2 sequences are SGHNT and YENEEA. The CDR3 region has the DNA TGTGCCAGCAGCTTAGGAAGGTTTGACAGGAACACTGAAGCTTTCTTT. Translating gives CASSLGRFDRNTEAFF. Combining the CDR3 with reference TRBV11-3 and TRBJ1-1 gives the whole variable domain EAGVVQSPRYKIIEKKQPVAFWCNPISGHNTLYWYLQNLGQGPELLIRYENEEAVDDSQLPKDRFSAERLKGVDSTLKIQPAELGDSAVYLCASSLGRFDRNTEAFFGQGTRLTVV.

This clone appeared a single time. This chain connects TRBV9 to TRBJ2-1; D not certain. Germline values: CDR1 SGDLS, CDR2 YYNGEE. This CDR3 is 15 amino acids long. V was trimmed by 4 bases and J by 4 bases, leaving 15 bases between them. CDR3 DNA: TGTGCCAGCAGCCCGAGTTCCCTCGCTTACAATGAGCAGTTCTTC. It specifies CASSPSSLAYNEQFF.

This rearrangement joins TRBV9 to TRBJ2-3; D is tentatively TRBD1 or TRBD2 (6 bases each). With 3 bases removed from V and 3 bases from J, the gap between germline ends came to 17 bases. The CDR3 consists of 16 residues. From germline, CDR1 is SGDLS and CDR2 YYNGEE. The CDR3 region is CASSANGQGGTDTQYF. CDR3 DNA sequence: TGTGCCAGCAGCGCCAATGGTCAAGGGGGGACAGATACGCAGTATTTT.

The chain employs TRBV7-9 and TRBJ1-6; no firm D call. CDR3 length: 12 amino acids. Trimming removed 5 bases at V and 10 bases at J, with 9 bases between. The germline gives CDR1 SEHNR, CDR2 FQNEAQ (reference sequence). The CDR3 loop is CASSVGESPLHF. CDR3 in DNA: TGTGCCAGCAGCGTCGGGGAGTCACCCCTCCACTTT. The full variable domain, with the rest looked up from reference TRBV7-9 and TRBJ1-6, is DTGVSQNPRHKITKRGQNVTFRCDPISEHNRLYWYRQTLGQGPEFLTYFQNEAQLEKSRLLSDRFSAERPKGSFSTLEIQRTEQGDSAMYLCASSVGESPLHFGNGTRLTVT.

The chain couples TRBV19 to TRBJ2-2, with D unclear. Germline V gene sequence: CDR1 LNHDA, CDR2 SQIVND (reference sequence). CDR3 length equals 14 residues. V lost 4 bases, J lost 2 bases, and 8 bases lay in between. Written as DNA, the CDR3 is TGTGCCAGTAGTAATACCGGTAACACCGGGGAGCTGTTTTTT. This gives the protein CASSNTGNTGELFF.

The V gene is TRBV19, the J gene TRBJ1-1; no firm D call. The germline V and J ends were trimmed by 5 bases and 4 bases, with 20 bases remaining between them. The CDR3 is made up of 16 amino acids. Germline CDR1 is LNHDA and CDR2 is SQIVND (reference sequence). CDR3 sequence (DNA): TGTGCCAGTAGTGAGGGATATGGCGCCCAGGCCACTGAAGCTTTCTTT. It is translated as CASSEGYGAQATEAFF.

V and J are TRBV28 and TRBJ1-4; no clear D gene. The CDR3 consists of 13 residues. The germline V and J ends were trimmed by 8 bases and 3 bases, with 10 bases remaining between them. Germline V gene data show CDR1 as MDHEN and CDR2 as SYDVKM. The CDR3 sequence is CASGLGANEKLFF. Here the CDR3 DNA reads TGTGCCAGCGGACTCGGGGCTAATGAAAAACTGTTTTTT.

The J gene is TRBJ1-4, the V gene TRBV6-6; no clear D. Per germline, CDR1 MNHNY and CDR2 SVGAGI (reference sequence). This CDR3 has 15 amino acids. With 7 bases removed from V and 0 bases from J, the gap between germline ends came to 12 bases. The CDR3 DNA follows: TGTGCCAGCAAGGGCAGGAGGGCAACTAATGAAAAACTGTTTTTT. Translating it yields CASKGRRATNEKLFF.

This rearrangement joins TRBV6-5 to TRBJ2-1, with a tentative D call TRBD2 (5 bases). The V and J ends lost 2 bases and 5 bases respectively, with 13 bases between them. Germline V lookup: CDR1 MNHEY, CDR2 SVGAGI. There are 15 residues in the CDR3. The DNA for the CDR3 is TGTGCCAGCAGTTACATCGGACTCGGGGACAATGAGCAGTTCTTC. This sequence encodes CASSYIGLGDNEQFF.

CDR3 DNA sequence: TGTGCCAGCATGCGGGGGGCGAAAAATTCACCCCTCCACTTT. It codes for CASMRGAKNSPLHF. The rearrangement links TRBV6-5 to TRBJ1-6; possible D gene TRBD1, 6 bases. From germline, CDR1 is MNHEY and CDR2 SVGAGI. CDR3 length: 14 amino acids. Trimming stripped 7 bases from V and 7 bases from J, with 14 bases between.

The J gene is TRBJ1-1, the V gene TRBV10-3, with TRBD1 matching 8 bases. This CDR3 comprises 14 residues. Unmatched junction bases numbered 5, after V lost 5 bases and J lost 3 bases. Per germline, CDR1 ENHRY and CDR2 SYGVKD. The CDR3 DNA sequence: TGTGCCATCAGTCCAGGGGGCCGGGACACTGAAGCTTTCTTT. As protein: CAISPGGRDTEAFF.

In its sample, this clone was seen a few times. Other DNA sequences within the sample encode an identical CDR3. V and J are TRBV4-2 and TRBJ1-2, with 7 bases matching TRBD1. Trimming cost V 0 bases and J 2 bases; bases outside gene matches: 0. Germline loops: CDR1 LGHNA, CDR2 YNFKEQ. This CDR3 region has 14 residues. The CDR3 DNA reads TGTGCCAGCAGCCAAGACAGGGGGAACTATGGCTACACCTTC. Amino acids: CASSQDRGNYGYTF.